These 14 T cell receptor beta chains came from one sample sequenced in a study of early T cells in non-severe SARS-CoV-2 infection (dated by TCRdb to the early 2020s). The library was obtained by 5' RACE. Data came from a NextSeq 500. TCRdb reanalyzed the raw reads on its own, using fastp at Q25 for trimming and MiXCR for clone calling, and kept in-frame beta chains. Here each entry gathers all rows of one CDR3 protein and keeps the most common genes and DNA. This sample comprises around 50,000 distinct CDR3 sequences, around 10% of them detected only once. The top ten hold roughly 10% of the sample. Sequences were obtained from whole blood. The source is an adult who was a healthcare worker with PCR-confirmed SARS-CoV-2 infection or an uninfected control (not recorded which).

The rearrangement uses TRBV9 and TRBJ1-1; D not certain. The length of the CDR3 is 14 residues. The germline V gene has CDR1 SGDLS and CDR2 YYNGEE. Trimming stripped 1 base from V and 1 base from J, with 8 bases between. CDR3 nucleotide sequence: TGTGCCAGCAGCGTACAGCCCACGAACACTGAAGCTTTCTTT. Protein: CASSVQPTNTEAFF.

The rearrangement links TRBV7-3 to TRBJ1-1; D gene ambiguous. The CDR3 has 11 amino acids. The V end lost 4 bases, the J end lost 6 bases, and 6 bases lay between the germline ends. Germline V lookup: CDR1 SGHTA, CDR2 FQGTGA. CDR3 nucleotides: TGTGCCAGCAGCTCTGGGGCTGAAGCTTTCTTT. Protein: CASSSGAEAFF.

There are a few counts of this clonotype. The chain has TRBV6-1 and TRBJ2-1; 7 nucleotides line up with TRBD2. CDR3 length equals 14 residues. Trimming removed 8 bases from V and 3 bases from J; junction bases left unmatched: 7. Germline lookup yields CDR1 MNHNS and CDR2 SASEGT. CDR3 sequence: CASLQRGFYNEQFF. CDR3 in DNA: TGTGCCAGCCTGCAGCGGGGTTTCTACAATGAGCAGTTCTTC.

The chain couples TRBV3-1 to TRBJ2-7, with 8 positions matching TRBD1. V was pared by 10 bases and J by 2 bases, with 7 bases of the junction left unmatched. CDR1 LGHDT and CDR2 YNNKEL come from the germline V gene (reference sequence). The CDR3 length is 13 residues. The CDR3 coding sequence is TGTGCCACCTCCACAGGGGGAACCTACGAGCAGTACTTC. Encoded protein: CATSTGGTYEQYF.

This clonotype was observed at least ten times. The CDR3 DNA sequence: TGCAGTGCTAGAGAAGGCAGGGGCATCGGGGAGCTGTTTTTT. It is translated as CSAREGRGIGELFF. The gene calls are TRBV20-1 and TRBJ2-2; D possibly corresponds to TRBD1 (6 bases). CDR3 length: 14 residues. Germline CDR1 reads DFQATT; CDR2 reads SNEGSKA (reference sequence). Deletions cut 0 bases from V and 7 bases from J, with 12 bases between.

The J gene is TRBJ1-1, the V gene TRBV10-3; tentative D call: TRBD1 (5 bases). This CDR3 is 14 amino acids long. Germline CDR1 reads ENHRY; CDR2 reads SYGVKD. Trimming took 4 bases from V and 2 from J, leaving 11 bases between them. This chain's CDR3 is CAISGLTDNTEAFF. Written as DNA, the CDR3 is TGTGCCATCAGTGGACTGACAGACAACACTGAAGCTTTCTTT.

Ten or more counts support this clonotype. The gene calls are TRBV7-9 and TRBJ1-5; D gene uncertain. From germline, CDR1 is SEHNR and CDR2 FQNEAQ (reference sequence). V was pared by 5 bases and J by 8 bases, with 10 bases between. The CDR3 has 12 residues. The CDR3 region is CASSVDIKPQHF. In DNA, the CDR3 is TGTGCCAGCAGCGTCGATATCAAGCCCCAGCATTTT.

This clonotype was recorded many times. The chain couples TRBV20-1 to TRBJ2-3; tentatively, D is TRBD2 (5 bases). The CDR3 is made up of 14 amino acids. V lost 5 bases and J 1 base, leaving 13 bases between the germline ends. Germline lookup yields CDR1 DFQATT and CDR2 SNEGSKA (reference sequence). Here the CDR3 reads CSAFLSRGTDTQYF. CDR3 nucleotides: TGCAGTGCTTTCTTATCGAGGGGCACAGATACGCAGTATTTT.

The sample holds many counts of this clonotype. CDR3 DNA: TGTGCCAGCTCGTTAGCAGATACGCAGTATTTT. As protein: CASSLADTQYF. The chain employs TRBV7-9 and TRBJ2-3; the D is unclear. V was trimmed by 8 bases and J by 4 bases, leaving 7 bases between them. Germline assignment: CDR1 SEHNR and CDR2 FQNEAQ (reference sequence). The CDR3 is made up of 11 amino acids.

This clonotype was detected many times. The rearrangement links TRBV12-3 or TRBV12-4 to TRBJ2-2; D call uncertain. The CDR3 is 15 residues long. The ends were cut back, 6 bases at V and 6 bases at J, with 17 bases in the middle. CDR3 amino acids: CASSSRRLEAGELFF. As DNA, the CDR3 is TGTGCCAGCAGCTCCCGGCGGCTAGAGGCCGGGGAGCTGTTTTTT.

This clonotype was found a few times. V usage is TRBV6-5 and J usage is TRBJ2-1; no firm D call. The CDR3 contains 14 residues. Germline V gene data show CDR1 as MNHEY and CDR2 as SVGAGI. V lost 2 bases and J lost 3, with 8 bases in between. The CDR3 DNA follows: TGTGCCAGCAGTTACGGGCCAGGCTACAATGAGCAGTTCTTC. This codes for CASSYGPGYNEQFF.

The chain has TRBV28 and TRBJ2-6, with D uncertain. The V end was cut by 3 bases, the J end by 2 bases, with 2 bases between. The CDR3 runs 13 residues. The V gene's germline CDR1 is MDHEN and CDR2 SYDVKM. The CDR3 DNA is TGTGCCAGCAGTTTTGCTGGGGCCAACGTCCTGACTTTC. This gives the protein CASSFAGANVLTF.

This clonotype showed up just a few times. The gene calls are TRBV5-4 and TRBJ2-6; either TRBD1 or TRBD2 may fit D (6 bases each). V was clipped by 4 bases and J by 2 bases, with 16 bases between them. The CDR3 is made up of 17 amino acids. CDR1 and CDR2 from the germline V gene are SGHNT and YYREEE (reference sequence). Here the CDR3 reads CASSDAGNRAGANVLTF. The CDR3 nucleotides read TGTGCCAGCAGCGACGCGGGGAACAGGGCTGGGGCCAACGTCCTGACTTTC. The entire variable domain, with the rest obtained from reference TRBV5-4 and TRBJ2-6, is as follows: ETGVTQSPTHLIKTRGQQVTLRCSSQSGHNTVSWYQQALGQGPQFIFQYYREEENGRGNFPPRFSGLQFPNYSSELNVNALELDDSALYLCASSDAGNRAGANVLTFGAGSRLTVL.

This clonotype was recorded at least ten times. In DNA form, the CDR3 reads TGTGCCAGCAGTTTGGGGATAGCGGGCCAGTCCGGGGAGCTGTTTTTT. Residues: CASSLGIAGQSGELFF. The V gene is TRBV12-3 or TRBV12-4, the J gene TRBJ2-2, with 7 nucleotides matching TRBD2. V lost 3 bases and J lost 6; bases outside the gene matches: 10. The CDR3 spans 16 residues.